These 9 T cell receptor beta chains came from one sample sequenced in a study of blood T cell repertoires in COVID-19. Produced via immunoSEQ multiplex PCR; TCRdb's table is partial and in-frame only. The repertoire has 160,000 or so clones, less than 90% of them found once; the top ten carry around 1.2%. The specimen was PBMCs or T cells enriched from blood (not recorded which). The origin of the receptors is a human donor with acute COVID-19. The donor label of this sample is uncertain.

The chain recombines TRBV7-9 with TRBJ1-6; D is unclear. The CDR3 is 15 amino acids. CDR1 is SEHNR and CDR2 is FQNEAQ in the germline V gene (reference sequence). Trimming pared 1 base from V and 8 bases from J, leaving 12 bases between. CDR3: CASSLVAGAYSPLHF. In DNA, the CDR3 is TGTGCCAGCAGCTTAGTTGCGGGTGCTTATTCACCCCTCCACTTT.

The rearrangement joins TRBV4-2 to TRBJ1-3, with TRBD1 identical over 8 bases. Per the germline V gene, CDR1 is LGHNA and CDR2 is YNFKEQ. The V segment lost 3 bases and the J segment 3 bases; nucleotides outside the gene matches: 10. The CDR3 length is 17 residues. CDR3 amino acids: CASSHLRQGFGGNTIYF. The DNA for the CDR3 is TGTGCCAGCAGCCACCTACGACAGGGGTTTGGTGGAAACACCATATATTTT.

The chain links TRBV19 to TRBJ2-4, with 7 bases identical to TRBD1. The CDR3 length is 18 residues. Unmatched junction bases numbered 18, after V lost 8 bases and J lost 2 bases. CDR1 and CDR2 (germline): LNHDA, SQIVND (reference sequence). CDR3 in amino acids: CASGYRGTPPGPKNIQYF. The CDR3 nucleotides are TGTGCCAGTGGTTACAGGGGAACACCTCCCGGTCCCAAAAACATTCAGTACTTC. The variable domain in full, with the rest retrieved from reference TRBV19 and TRBJ2-4, is DGGITQSPKYLFRKEGQNVTLSCEQNLNHDAMYWYRQDPGQGLRLIYYSQIVNDFQKGDIAEGYSVSREKKESFPLTVTSAQKNPTAFYLCASGYRGTPPGPKNIQYFGAGTRLSVL.

CDR3 coding DNA: TGCGCCAGCAGCCGGGAGGACCGAGGGGCCACAGATACGCAGTATTTT. Protein product: CASSREDRGATDTQYF. The chain carries TRBV4-1 and TRBJ2-3; D may be TRBD2 (6 bases). This CDR3 contains 16 residues. Trimming cost V 4 bases and J 2 bases, with 16 bases left between them. CDR1 is MGHRA and CDR2 is YSYEKL in the germline V gene.

J is TRBJ2-7 and V is TRBV5-1; D may be TRBD1 (6 bases). Trimming removed 1 base from V and 6 bases from J, with 17 bases in between. The CDR3 has 15 residues. CDR1 is SGHRS, CDR2 YFSETQ, per germline. The CDR3 protein is CASSLLSNREGEQYF. DNA of the CDR3: TGCGCCAGCAGCTTGTTATCGAACAGGGAAGGCGAGCAGTACTTC.

CDR3 loop: CASSGTPNTEAFF. The DNA for the CDR3 is TGTGCCAGCAGCGGGACACCGAACACTGAAGCTTTCTTT. The chain joins TRBV9 to TRBJ1-1; a weak D match, TRBD1 (5 bases). The V end lost 3 bases, the J end lost 1 base, and 7 bases lay between the germline ends. This CDR3 comprises 13 residues. Germline CDR1 reads SGDLS; CDR2 reads YYNGEE. The whole variable domain, remainder taken from reference TRBV9 and TRBJ1-1, is DSGVTQTPKHLITATGQRVTLRCSPRSGDLSVYWYQQSLDQGLQFLIQYYNGEERAKGNILERFSAQQFPDLHSELNLSSLELGDSALYFCASSGTPNTEAFFGQGTRLTVV.

The chain is built from TRBV6-5 and TRBJ2-7; 7 bases are a match to TRBD1. The CDR3 is 11 residues long. CDR1 and CDR2 from the germline V gene are MNHEY and SVGAGI. With V trimmed by 5 bases and J by 7 bases, 2 bases remained unmatched. CDR3 bases: TGTGCCAGCAGTCAGGGACAGGAGCAGTACTTC. This sequence encodes CASSQGQEQYF.

This rearrangement joins TRBV25-1 to TRBJ2-3, with a tentative D call TRBD2 (6 bases). Germline loops: CDR1 MGHDK, CDR2 SYGVNS. The V and J ends lost 8 bases and 0 bases respectively, with 12 bases between them. The CDR3 extends over 14 amino acids. CDR3 in DNA: TGTGCCAGCGGGGAAGGGACTAGCACAGATACGCAGTATTTT. Translation gives CASGEGTSTDTQYF. The full variable domain, in which reference TRBV25-1 and TRBJ2-3 provide the parts outside the CDR3, is EADIYQTPRYLVIGTGKKITLECSQTMGHDKMYWYQQDPGMELHLIHYSYGVNSTEKGDLSSESTVSRIRTEHFPLTLESARPSHTSQYLCASGEGTSTDTQYFGPGTRLTVL.

V gene TRBV30 combines with J gene TRBJ2-1, with D perhaps matching TRBD2 (7 bases). The germline CDR1 and CDR2 sequences are GTSNPN and SVGIG (reference sequence). Trimming took off 4 bases at V and 6 bases at J, with 16 bases between the two ends. The CDR3 totals 14 residues. Here the CDR3 reads CAWNRRGAGNEQFF. As DNA, the CDR3 is TGTGCCTGGAACCGCCGGGGGGCGGGCAATGAGCAGTTCTTC.